What follows are 14 T cell receptor beta chains derived from one specimen sequenced in a study of vaccination and CD4 T cells after COVID-19. Treatment given: approximately 11-day PBMC culture with coronavirus spike peptide pools or control peptides (ViraFEST assay). The assay that was used to sequence DNA from cultured CD4+ T cells was the Oncomine TCR Beta short-read assay. MiXCR was run by TCRdb on the PCR reads, yielding one entry per CDR3 protein. This sample has over 10,000 distinct CDR3 sequences, with over 40% found just once. These receptors' targets are unknown. What was sequenced was CD4+ T cells from blood, cultured in vitro. Receptors were obtained from a human donor who had recovered from COVID-19.

CDR3 protein: CSAGNQGVDSNQPQHF. DNA of the CDR3: TGCAGTGCCGGAAATCAGGGGGTCGATAGCAATCAGCCCCAGCATTTT. The chain recombines TRBV20-1 with TRBJ1-5, with TRBD1 matching 7 bases. Germline V gene sequence: CDR1 DFQATT, CDR2 SNEGSKA (reference sequence). This CDR3 region has 16 residues. The ends lost 6 bases at V and 0 bases at J; junction bases unmatched: 11.

This chain joins TRBV28 and TRBJ1-4; possibly TRBD1 for D (5 bases). Between the trimmed V and J ends, which lost 2 bases and 6 bases, there was a span of 16 bases. Germline lookup yields CDR1 MDHEN and CDR2 SYDVKM. The CDR3 consists of 16 residues. CDR3 sequence reads: CASSLGQGEGYEKLFF. CDR3 in DNA: TGTGCCAGCAGTTTAGGGCAGGGAGAGGGGTATGAAAAACTGTTTTTT.

This clonotype appeared a few times. This rearrangement joins TRBV19 to TRBJ1-6; 9 nucleotides agree with TRBD1. Germline V gene sequence: CDR1 LNHDA, CDR2 SQIVND (reference sequence). The J segment lost 5 bases and the V segment lost 8 bases, leaving 4 bases of the junction unmatched. CDR3 size: 14 residues. The CDR3 DNA is TGTGCCAGTGCGACAGGGGGAAATAATTCACCCCTCCACTTT. Its translation: CASATGGNNSPLHF.

This clonotype appeared a single time. The chain uses TRBV9 and TRBJ1-6; maybe TRBD1 (5 bases). The CDR3 sequence is 15 residues long. The germline gives CDR1 SGDLS, CDR2 YYNGEE. V lost 4 bases to trimming and J lost 6 bases, with 14 bases between them. CDR3 DNA: TGTGCCAGCAGCCTAGGGACGGGGCCTAATTCACCCCTCCACTTT. It codes for CASSLGTGPNSPLHF.

A few counts support this clonotype. In nucleotides, the CDR3 is TGTGCCAGCAGCCTTACAGGGGCTGGCTACACCTTC. Translated, it gives CASSLTGAGYTF. The rearrangement uses TRBV7-9 and TRBJ1-2; TRBD1 agrees at 7 bases. V lost 5 bases to trimming and J lost 7 bases; unmatched junction nucleotides: 4. This CDR3 comprises 12 residues. Germline loops: CDR1 SEHNR, CDR2 FQNEAQ (reference sequence).

The chain carries TRBV3-1 and TRBJ1-2; maybe TRBD1 (6 bases). CDR1 and CDR2 from the germline V gene are LGHDT and YNNKEL (reference sequence). The CDR3 has 13 residues. Trimming took 4 bases from V and 6 from J, leaving 12 bases between them. As DNA, the CDR3 is TGTGCCAGCAGCCCCGACAGGATTCATGGCTACACCTTC. Translated: CASSPDRIHGYTF.

This clonotype was found a few times. CDR3 protein: CATSDYGGGTDTQYF. The DNA for the CDR3 is TGTGCCACCAGTGATTATGGCGGGGGCACAGATACGCAGTATTTT. The V and J genes are TRBV24-1 and TRBJ2-3, with D possibly being TRBD2 (6 bases). CDR3 size: 15 residues. Germline loops: CDR1 KGHDR, CDR2 SFDVKD. V lost 2 bases, J lost 1 base, and 9 bases lay in between.

This clonotype showed up just a few times. The V gene is TRBV20-1, the J gene TRBJ1-1; D remains unclear. CDR3 length: 15 residues. Germline V CDR1 and CDR2: DFQATT, SNEGSKA (reference sequence). Trimming took off 0 bases at V and 1 base at J, with 12 bases between the two ends. CDR3 sequence: CSARDKEGGNTEAFF. CDR3 DNA sequence: TGCAGTGCTAGAGATAAGGAGGGAGGGAACACTGAAGCTTTCTTT.

This clonotype was seen a few times. V is TRBV6-4 and J is TRBJ1-5; TRBD1 might be the D (6 bases). CDR3 size: 16 residues. Germline loops: CDR1 MRHNA, CDR2 SNTAGT. V lost 6 bases and J lost 0, with 15 bases in between. The CDR3 protein is CASRGLGAYSNQPQHF. DNA of the CDR3: TGTGCCAGCAGGGGTTTGGGGGCATATAGCAATCAGCCCCAGCATTTT.

The rearrangement joins TRBV29-1 to TRBJ2-2; possibly TRBD1 for D (5 bases). The V gene's germline CDR1 is SQVTM and CDR2 ANQGSEA. This CDR3 region has 14 residues. Trimming took 7 bases from V and 5 from J, leaving 17 bases between them. CDR3 in amino acids: CSAAPGLRTGELFF. CDR3 DNA sequence: TGCAGCGCTGCGCCAGGGTTAAGGACCGGGGAGCTGTTTTTT.

Here the CDR3 reads CASTQRESTDTQYF. The CDR3 nucleotides read TGTGCCAGCACCCAGCGGGAGAGCACAGATACGCAGTATTTT. The chain combines TRBV6-1 with TRBJ2-3, with 8 bases lining up with TRBD2. CDR1 is MNHNS and CDR2 is SASEGT in the germline V gene. The CDR3 loop spans 14 amino acids. Unmatched junction bases numbered 3, after V lost 7 bases and J lost 0 bases.

This clonotype came up a few times. V gene TRBV6-1 combines with J gene TRBJ2-5; D may be TRBD1 or TRBD2 (5 bases each). The germline V and J ends were trimmed by 3 bases and 5 bases, with 16 bases remaining between them. The CDR3 is made up of 15 amino acids. CDR1 and CDR2 (germline): MNHNS, SASEGT. The chain's CDR3 is CASSDRGASGETQYF. The CDR3 DNA reads TGTGCCAGCAGTGACCGAGGGGCTTCCGGGGAGACCCAGTACTTC.

This clonotype was found a few times. The V and J genes are TRBV20-1 and TRBJ2-2; 8 bases map to TRBD2. V dropped 0 bases and J dropped 3; count of bases not matched to a gene: 3. This CDR3 is built from 15 residues. CDR1 and CDR2 from the germline V gene are DFQATT and SNEGSKA (reference sequence). The chain's CDR3 is CSARDQTSDTGELFF. The CDR3 DNA sequence: TGCAGTGCTAGAGATCAGACTAGCGACACCGGGGAGCTGTTTTTT.

The chain uses TRBV12-3 or TRBV12-4 and TRBJ2-3, with D hard to call. V lost 7 bases and J lost 4, with 6 bases in between. This CDR3 has 11 residues. The CDR3 DNA reads as TGTGCCAGCACCCGGTCAGATACGCAGTATTTT. As protein: CASTRSDTQYF.